The 26 T cell receptor beta chains presented below share a single source sample, sequenced in a study of CD8 T cells in ankylosing spondylitis. TCRdb reprocessed the 5' RACE reads via MiXCR and lists one record per CDR3 protein. The table includes fewer than 550,000 distinct CDR3 sequences, under 5.5% detected once. Study findings and constraints: A TCR beta motif of 7 to 9 highly homologous variants seemed to mark ankylosing spondylitis blood.

Which antigens these TCRs recognize remains unknown. What was sequenced was blood, either unsorted or a sorted T cell fraction (not recorded which). The receptors were gathered from a male donor with ankylosing spondylitis.

This clonotype was observed many times. The chain carries TRBV12-3 or TRBV12-4 and TRBJ2-1; 15 positions match TRBD2. The CDR3 is made up of 16 amino acids. The trim removed 6 bases at V and 5 bases at J, leaving 5 bases unmatched. In DNA, the CDR3 is TGTGCCAGCAGAGGACTAGCGGGAGGGGTCCACAATGAGCAGTTCTTC. It translates to CASRGLAGGVHNEQFF.

In its sample, this clonotype was seen many times. The chain recombines TRBV12-3 or TRBV12-4 with TRBJ1-1; no reliable D call. V was trimmed by 4 bases and J by 11 bases, leaving 20 bases between them. CDR3 size: 14 residues. The CDR3 region has the DNA TGTGCCAGCAGTTCAATTGTGGGCCGCTTATGGGCTTTCTTT. Its translation: CASSSIVGRLWAFF.

The rearrangement uses TRBV4-1 and TRBJ2-1, with 7 bases matching TRBD2. This CDR3 spans 15 amino acids. Germline-derived CDR1 and CDR2 are MGHRA and YSYEKL. J lost 1 base, V lost 2 bases, and 2 bases had no gene match. DNA of the CDR3: TGCGCCAGCAGCCAATCAGCGGGATCCTACAATGAGCAGTTCTTC. Protein sequence: CASSQSAGSYNEQFF.

Ten or more counts support this clonotype. The chain joins TRBV20-1 to TRBJ1-1; TRBD1 is a possible D gene (6 bases). The V gene lost 0 bases and the J gene lost 1 base, with 9 bases spanning the gap. Germline-derived CDR1 and CDR2 are DFQATT and SNEGSKA (reference sequence). The CDR3 contains 14 residues. For the CDR3, the DNA is TGCAGTGCTAGAGAGGGGGCGCGGAACACTGAAGCTTTCTTT. It yields the protein CSAREGARNTEAFF.

The rearrangement joins TRBV7-2 to TRBJ2-4; tentative D call: TRBD2 (6 bases). V lost 8 bases to trimming and J lost 4 bases, with 18 bases between them. Looked up from germline, CDR1 is SGHTA and CDR2 is FQGNSA. The CDR3 has 15 residues. Here the CDR3 reads CASGREAGLKNIQYF. CDR3 nucleotides: TGTGCCAGCGGTAGGGAGGCGGGCCTAAAAAACATTCAGTACTTC.

This chain links TRBV6-2 or TRBV6-3 with TRBJ2-7; D is unclear. The CDR3 has 12 amino acids. Trimming removed 6 bases at V and 6 bases at J, with 12 bases between. Germline V gene sequence: CDR1 MNHEY, CDR2 SVGEGT. The CDR3 DNA sequence: TGTGCCAGCAGGCCGACCCACTCCGAGCAGTACTTC. Its protein is CASRPTHSEQYF.

This clonotype came up many times. The chain employs TRBV20-1 and TRBJ1-6; the D is unclear. Trimming took 3 bases from V and 6 from J, leaving 12 bases between them. Germline V gene lookup returns CDR1 DFQATT and CDR2 SNEGSKA (reference sequence). The CDR3 consists of 14 residues. CDR3: CSARLGFGNSPLHF. The DNA of the CDR3 is TGCAGTGCTAGGCTAGGGTTCGGTAATTCACCCCTCCACTTT.

This chain uses TRBV28 with TRBJ2-7, with D possibly matching TRBD1 (6 bases). The germline gives CDR1 MDHEN, CDR2 SYDVKM. Trimming pared 8 bases from V and 0 bases from J, leaving 20 bases between. This CDR3 contains 16 residues. CDR3 residues: CASSFTWTEPSYEQYF. CDR3 bases: TGTGCCAGCTCATTTACCTGGACAGAACCCTCCTACGAGCAGTACTTC.

This clonotype was detected only a few times. The rearrangement uses TRBV7-9 and TRBJ2-7; no firm D call. The CDR3 runs 11 residues. Germline loops: CDR1 SEHNR, CDR2 FQNEAQ (reference sequence). The ends were cut back, 2 bases at V and 9 bases at J, with 8 bases in the middle. The CDR3 nucleotides read TGTGCCAGCAGCTTAAGCTATTGGCAGTACTTC. Protein: CASSLSYWQYF. The variable domain in full, with the rest retrieved from reference TRBV7-9 and TRBJ2-7, is DTGVSQNPRHKITKRGQNVTFRCDPISEHNRLYWYRQTLGQGPEFLTYFQNEAQLEKSRLLSDRFSAERPKGSFSTLEIQRTEQGDSAMYLCASSLSYWQYFGPGTRLTVT.

Ten or more counts support this clonotype. CDR3 DNA sequence: TGTGCCAGCAGCCATCTTCAAAGTGAAAAACTGTTTTTT. Its protein is CASSHLQSEKLFF. The chain carries TRBV5-6 and TRBJ1-4, with no clear D. CDR1 SGHDT and CDR2 YYEEEE come from the germline V gene. This CDR3 region has 13 residues. V was cut by 4 bases and J by 7 bases, with 11 bases left in between.

In its sample, this clonotype was seen a few times. The chain is built from TRBV6-2 or TRBV6-3 and TRBJ2-7; 10 bases fit TRBD1. Germline loops: CDR1 MNHEY, CDR2 SVGEGT. Trimming cost V 0 bases and J 4 bases; bases outside gene matches: 6. This CDR3 has 16 residues. CDR3 protein: CASSYSPGTGVYEQYF. DNA of the CDR3: TGTGCCAGCAGTTACTCCCCCGGGACAGGGGTTTACGAGCAGTACTTC.

This clonotype was detected ten times or more. The chain carries TRBV5-1 and TRBJ1-3, with D uncertain. This CDR3 is built from 15 residues. V lost 3 bases to trimming and J lost 2 bases, with 12 bases between them. The germline CDR1 and CDR2 sequences are SGHRS and YFSETQ. The DNA of the CDR3 is TGCGCCAGCAGCTCGGACGCCCGGGCTGGAAACACCATATATTTT. Translation: CASSSDARAGNTIYF. Complete variable domain (other parts from reference TRBV5-1 and TRBJ1-3): KAGVTQTPRYLIKTRGQQVTLSCSPISGHRSVSWYQQTPGQGLQFLFEYFSETQRNKGNFPGRFSGRQFSNSRSEMNVSTLELGDSALYLCASSSDARAGNTIYFGEGSWLTVV.

This clonotype was detected ten times or more. The gene calls are TRBV20-1 and TRBJ2-7; 9 positions agree with TRBD1. The CDR3 covers 13 residues. Germline V CDR1 and CDR2: DFQATT, SNEGSKA (reference sequence). The CDR3 nucleotides are TGCAGCCAGGGACAGGGCTCGTTAAACGAGCAGTACTTC. The encoded protein is CSQGQGSLNEQYF.

At least ten counts were recorded for this clonotype. As DNA, the CDR3 is TGTGCCAGCAGCCAAGGAGGGGGGCCCTACGAGCAGTACTTC. It encodes CASSQGGGPYEQYF. This chain joins TRBV4-2 and TRBJ2-7; D assignment may be TRBD1 or TRBD2 (6 bases each). Germline lookup yields CDR1 LGHNA and CDR2 YNFKEQ. This CDR3 has 14 residues. V gave up 1 base and J gave up 2 bases, with 9 bases separating them.

In this sample, this clonotype turned up many times. CDR3 DNA sequence: TGTGCCAGCAGCCCAACCGGGACGCAGGGTACCGGGGAGCTGTTTTTT. This codes for CASSPTGTQGTGELFF. The V call is TRBV5-5, the J call TRBJ2-2; D is tentatively TRBD1 or TRBD2 (5 bases each). The CDR3 has 16 amino acids. Germline V gives CDR1 SGHKS, CDR2 YYEKEE (reference sequence). V gave up 4 bases and J gave up 5 bases, with 18 bases separating them.

This clonotype was observed many times. The J gene is TRBJ1-5, the V gene TRBV12-3 or TRBV12-4; D uncertain. This CDR3 is 11 amino acids long. Trimming took off 8 bases at V and 7 bases at J, with 9 bases between the two ends. The CDR3 DNA is TGTGCCAGCGGGATCGGGCAGCCCCAGCATTTT. This codes for CASGIGQPQHF.

The table lists this clonotype with many counts. CDR3 bases: TGCGCCAGCAGCCAAGATTCGGCCAGACGTGGCAATGAGCAGTTCTTC. Translating gives CASSQDSARRGNEQFF. The V call is TRBV4-3, the J call TRBJ2-1, with D hard to call. V was trimmed by 0 bases and J by 6 bases, leaving 15 bases between them. The CDR3 has 16 amino acids. CDR1 and CDR2 (germline): LGHNA, YSLEER.

This clonotype was observed at least ten times. The chain employs TRBV7-9 and TRBJ2-2, with a tentative D call TRBD1 (6 bases). The CDR3 has 15 residues. Germline values: CDR1 SEHNR, CDR2 FQNEAQ (reference sequence). Trimming removed 3 bases from V and 4 bases from J, with 12 bases in between. The CDR3 DNA reads TGTGCCAGCAGCTTCGTGGGGGCCATCACCGGGGAGCTGTTTTTT. It yields the protein CASSFVGAITGELFF.

This clonotype came up many times. The gene calls are TRBV5-1 and TRBJ2-2; D remains ambiguous. The length of the CDR3 is 15 residues. Germline CDR1 SGHRS, CDR2 YFSETQ. Between the trimmed V and J ends, which lost 0 bases and 4 bases, there was a span of 10 bases. CDR3 loop: CASSLDGVSTGELFF. DNA of the CDR3: TGCGCCAGCAGCTTGGACGGCGTCAGCACCGGGGAGCTGTTTTTT.

This clonotype has ten or more counts. V is TRBV7-9 and J is TRBJ1-1; maybe TRBD1 (5 bases). Trimming left V 7 bases short and J 0 bases short, with 12 bases between. The length of the CDR3 is 14 residues. CDR1 and CDR2 from the germline V gene are SEHNR and FQNEAQ (reference sequence). CDR3 in amino acids: CASKMTVMNTEAFF. The CDR3 bases are TGTGCCAGCAAGATGACAGTCATGAACACTGAAGCTTTCTTT.

The sample holds many counts of this clonotype. The rearrangement uses TRBV28 and TRBJ2-5; D uncertain. Germline lookup yields CDR1 MDHEN and CDR2 SYDVKM. The length of the CDR3 is 16 residues. Trimming took off 1 base at V and 2 bases at J, with 14 bases between the two ends. DNA of the CDR3: TGTGCCAGCAGTTTATATCTTGGGCGGACGCAAGAGACCCAGTACTTC. The encoded protein is CASSLYLGRTQETQYF. Together with reference TRBV28 and TRBJ2-5, the CDR3 gives the full variable domain: DVKVTQSSRYLVKRTGEKVFLECVQDMDHENMFWYRQDPGLGLRLIYFSYDVKMKEKGDIPEGYSVSREKKERFSLILESASTNQTSMYLCASSLYLGRTQETQYFGPGTRLLVL.

This clonotype was counted only a few times. The chain links TRBV5-1 to TRBJ1-2; a possible D gene is TRBD1 (5 bases). The CDR3 totals 13 residues. V lost 0 bases to trimming and J lost 7 bases, with 10 bases between them. Per germline, CDR1 SGHRS and CDR2 YFSETQ. The chain's CDR3 is CASSLARGAGYTF. The CDR3 nucleotides read TGCGCCAGCAGCTTGGCCCGGGGCGCTGGCTACACCTTC. Together with reference TRBV5-1 and TRBJ1-2, the CDR3 gives the full variable domain: KAGVTQTPRYLIKTRGQQVTLSCSPISGHRSVSWYQQTPGQGLQFLFEYFSETQRNKGNFPGRFSGRQFSNSRSEMNVSTLELGDSALYLCASSLARGAGYTFGSGTRLTVV.

This clonotype was recorded a few times. V gene TRBV4-3 combines with J gene TRBJ1-1, with a weak D call TRBD1 (6 bases). Per the germline V gene, CDR1 is LGHNA and CDR2 is YSLEER. This CDR3 contains 20 residues. Trimming cost V 2 bases and J 7 bases, with 32 bases left between them. The CDR3: CASSQFLGSGASVPFREAFF. Written as DNA, the CDR3 is TGCGCCAGCAGCCAATTCTTGGGGTCAGGGGCTAGTGTCCCCTTCCGTGAAGCTTTCTTT.

This clonotype has only a few counts. V and J are TRBV27 and TRBJ2-7; TRBD2 aligns across 13 bases. Per germline, CDR1 MNHEY and CDR2 SMNVEV (reference sequence). This CDR3 spans 15 amino acids. V trimming: 3 bases; J trimming: 9 bases; junction bases outside the gene matches: 8. CDR3 nucleotides: TGTGCCAGCAGTTTCGGGACTAGCGGGACTACACTGCAGTACTTC. Translated, it gives CASSFGTSGTTLQYF.

This clonotype has a handful of counts. J is TRBJ2-1 and V is TRBV7-9, with TRBD2 matching 11 bases. The V segment lost 6 bases and the J segment 9 bases; nucleotides outside the gene matches: 7. Germline values: CDR1 SEHNR, CDR2 FQNEAQ (reference sequence). The CDR3 length is 14 residues. For the CDR3, the DNA is TGTGCCAGCAGAGCTAGCGGGGGGCCATTTGAGCAGTTCTTC. Its translation is CASRASGGPFEQFF.

This clonotype was detected only a few times. The chain couples TRBV5-4 to TRBJ2-5; D is perhaps TRBD1 or TRBD2 (5 bases each). The V and J ends lost 4 bases and 1 base respectively, with 17 bases between them. The CDR3 has 16 residues. Germline V gene data show CDR1 as SGHNT and CDR2 as YYREEE (reference sequence). The CDR3 coding sequence is TGTGCCAGCAGCCGCCCCTGGGGGTCGCGCCAAGAGACCCAGTACTTC. This translates into CASSRPWGSRQETQYF.